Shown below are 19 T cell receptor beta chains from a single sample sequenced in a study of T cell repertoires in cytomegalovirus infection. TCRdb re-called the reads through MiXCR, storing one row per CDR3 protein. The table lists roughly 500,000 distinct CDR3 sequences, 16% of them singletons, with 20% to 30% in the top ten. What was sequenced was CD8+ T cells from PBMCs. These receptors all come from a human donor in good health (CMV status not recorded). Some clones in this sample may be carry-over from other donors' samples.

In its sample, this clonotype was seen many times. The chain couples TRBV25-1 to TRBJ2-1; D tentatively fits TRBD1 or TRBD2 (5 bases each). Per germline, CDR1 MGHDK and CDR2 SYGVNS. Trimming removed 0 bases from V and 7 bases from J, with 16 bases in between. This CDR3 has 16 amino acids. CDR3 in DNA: TGTGCCAGCAGTGAATACAGGGACGACCTTTTTAATGAGCAGTTCTTC. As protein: CASSEYRDDLFNEQFF. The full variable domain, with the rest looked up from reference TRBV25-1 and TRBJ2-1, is EADIYQTPRYLVIGTGKKITLECSQTMGHDKMYWYQQDPGMELHLIHYSYGVNSTEKGDLSSESTVSRIRTEHFPLTLESARPSHTSQYLCASSEYRDDLFNEQFFGPGTRLTVL.

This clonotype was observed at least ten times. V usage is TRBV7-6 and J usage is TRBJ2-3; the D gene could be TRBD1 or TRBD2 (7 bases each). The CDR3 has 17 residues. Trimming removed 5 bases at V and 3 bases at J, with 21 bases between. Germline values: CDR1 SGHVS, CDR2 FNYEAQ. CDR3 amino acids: CASSPPRGRERTDTQYF. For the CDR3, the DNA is TGTGCCAGCAGCCCCCCGAGGGGGCGGGAGAGGACAGATACGCAGTATTTT.

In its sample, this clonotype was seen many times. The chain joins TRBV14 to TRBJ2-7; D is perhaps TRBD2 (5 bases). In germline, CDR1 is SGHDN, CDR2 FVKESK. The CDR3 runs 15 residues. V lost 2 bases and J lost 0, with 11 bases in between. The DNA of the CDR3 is TGTGCCAGCAGCCAATATATGGGGAGCTCCTACGAGCAGTACTTC. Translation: CASSQYMGSSYEQYF. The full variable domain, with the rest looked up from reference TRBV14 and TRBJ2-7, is EAGVTQFPSHSVIEKGQTVTLRCDPISGHDNLYWYRRVMGKEIKFLLHFVKESKQDESGMPNNRFLAERTGGTYSTLKVQPAELEDSGVYFCASSQYMGSSYEQYFGPGTRLTVT.

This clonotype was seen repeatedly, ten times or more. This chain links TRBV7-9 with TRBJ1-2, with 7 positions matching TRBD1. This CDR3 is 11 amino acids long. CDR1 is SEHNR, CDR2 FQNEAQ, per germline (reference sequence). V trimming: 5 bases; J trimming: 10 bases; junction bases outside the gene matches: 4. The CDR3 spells CASSADRAYTF. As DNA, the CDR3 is TGTGCCAGCAGCGCAGACAGGGCCTACACCTTC. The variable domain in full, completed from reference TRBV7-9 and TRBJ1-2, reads DTGVSQNPRHKITKRGQNVTFRCDPISEHNRLYWYRQTLGQGPEFLTYFQNEAQLEKSRLLSDRFSAERPKGSFSTLEIQRTEQGDSAMYLCASSADRAYTFGSGTRLTVV.

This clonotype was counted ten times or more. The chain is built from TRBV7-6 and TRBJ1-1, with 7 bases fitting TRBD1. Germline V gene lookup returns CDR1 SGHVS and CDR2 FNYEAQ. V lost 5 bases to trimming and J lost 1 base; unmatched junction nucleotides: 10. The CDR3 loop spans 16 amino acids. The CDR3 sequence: CASSLRQGRENTEAFF. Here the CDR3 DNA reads TGTGCCAGCAGCCTCAGACAGGGCAGGGAGAACACTGAAGCTTTCTTT.

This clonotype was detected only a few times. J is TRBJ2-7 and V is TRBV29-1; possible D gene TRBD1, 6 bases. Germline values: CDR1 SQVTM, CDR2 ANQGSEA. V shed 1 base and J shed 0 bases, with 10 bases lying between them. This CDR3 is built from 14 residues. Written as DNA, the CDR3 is TGCAGCGTTGAAGGCCCGGGACACTCCTACGAGCAGTACTTC. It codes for CSVEGPGHSYEQYF.

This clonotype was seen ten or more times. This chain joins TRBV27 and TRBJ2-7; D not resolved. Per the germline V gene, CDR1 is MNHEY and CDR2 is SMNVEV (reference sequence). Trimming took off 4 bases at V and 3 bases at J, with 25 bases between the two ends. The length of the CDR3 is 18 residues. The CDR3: CASSSGTFDNPSLYEQYF. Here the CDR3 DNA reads TGTGCCAGCAGTTCCGGAACTTTCGACAATCCCTCTCTCTACGAGCAGTACTTC.

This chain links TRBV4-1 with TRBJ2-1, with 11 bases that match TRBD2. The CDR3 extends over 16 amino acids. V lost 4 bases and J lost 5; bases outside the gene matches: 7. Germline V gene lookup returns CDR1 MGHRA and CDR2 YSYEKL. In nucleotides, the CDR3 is TGCGCCAGCAGCCTAAGGGGGACTAGCGGTAACAATGAGCAGTTCTTC. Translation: CASSLRGTSGNNEQFF.

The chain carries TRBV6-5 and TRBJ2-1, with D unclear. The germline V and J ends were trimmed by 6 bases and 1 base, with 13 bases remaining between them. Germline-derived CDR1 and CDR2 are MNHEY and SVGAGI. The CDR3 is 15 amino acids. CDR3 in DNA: TGTGCCAGCAGCCTGTTATCGGATTCCTACAATGAGCAGTTCTTC. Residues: CASSLLSDSYNEQFF.

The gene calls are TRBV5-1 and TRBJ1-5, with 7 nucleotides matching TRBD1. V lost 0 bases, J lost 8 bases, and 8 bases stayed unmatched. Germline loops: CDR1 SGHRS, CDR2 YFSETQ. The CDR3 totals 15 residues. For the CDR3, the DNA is TGCGCCAGCAGCTTGGTAGGACAGGAATTTAAGCCCCAGCATTTT. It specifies CASSLVGQEFKPQHF.

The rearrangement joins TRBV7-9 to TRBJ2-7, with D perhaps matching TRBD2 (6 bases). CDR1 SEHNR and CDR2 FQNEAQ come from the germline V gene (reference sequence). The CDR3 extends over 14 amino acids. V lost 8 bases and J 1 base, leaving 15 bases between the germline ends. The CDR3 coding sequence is TGTGCCAGCTCCGCGGGGCCCTCATCCTACGAGCAGTACTTC. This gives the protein CASSAGPSSYEQYF.

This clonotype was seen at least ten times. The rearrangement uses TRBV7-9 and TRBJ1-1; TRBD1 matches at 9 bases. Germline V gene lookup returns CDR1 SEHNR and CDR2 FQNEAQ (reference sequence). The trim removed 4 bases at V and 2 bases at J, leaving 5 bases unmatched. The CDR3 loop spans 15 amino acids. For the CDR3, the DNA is TGTGCCAGCAGCTCCCGGGACAGGGCAAACACTGAAGCTTTCTTT. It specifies CASSSRDRANTEAFF.

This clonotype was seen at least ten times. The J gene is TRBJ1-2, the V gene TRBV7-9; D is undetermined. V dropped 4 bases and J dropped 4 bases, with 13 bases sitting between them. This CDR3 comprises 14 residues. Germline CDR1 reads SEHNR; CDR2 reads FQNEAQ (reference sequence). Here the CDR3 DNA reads TGTGCCAGCAGCTCAGCGGGCCAGACCTATGGCTACACCTTC. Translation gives CASSSAGQTYGYTF.

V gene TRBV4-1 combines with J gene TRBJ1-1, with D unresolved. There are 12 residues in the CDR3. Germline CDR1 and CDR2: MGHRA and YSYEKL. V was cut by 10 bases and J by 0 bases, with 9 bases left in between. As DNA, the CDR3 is TGCGCCACGGGGAGGTTGAACACTGAAGCTTTCTTT. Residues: CATGRLNTEAFF.

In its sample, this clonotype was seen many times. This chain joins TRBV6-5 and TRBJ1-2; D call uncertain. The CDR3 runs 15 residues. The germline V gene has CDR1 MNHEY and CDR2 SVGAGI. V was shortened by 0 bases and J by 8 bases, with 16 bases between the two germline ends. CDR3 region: CASSYSRLSSGGYTF. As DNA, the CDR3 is TGTGCCAGCAGTTACTCTAGGCTCTCCTCGGGCGGCTACACCTTC.

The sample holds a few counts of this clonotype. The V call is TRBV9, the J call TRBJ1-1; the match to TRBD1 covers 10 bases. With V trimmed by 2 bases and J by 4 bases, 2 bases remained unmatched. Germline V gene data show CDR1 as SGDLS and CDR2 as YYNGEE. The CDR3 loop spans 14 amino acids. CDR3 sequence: CASSVWDRGTEAFF. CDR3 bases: TGTGCCAGCAGCGTTTGGGACAGGGGCACTGAAGCTTTCTTT.

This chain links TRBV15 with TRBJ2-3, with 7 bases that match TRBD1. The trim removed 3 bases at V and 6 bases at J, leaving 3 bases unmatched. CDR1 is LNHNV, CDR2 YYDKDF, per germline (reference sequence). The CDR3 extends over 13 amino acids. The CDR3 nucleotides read TGTGCCACCAGCAGCTTACAGGGGGATACGCAGTATTTT. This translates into CATSSLQGDTQYF.

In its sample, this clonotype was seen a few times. The CDR3 DNA follows: TGTGCCAGCAGCCTGAGGACCTCGAACTTAATGAACACTGAAGCTTTCTTT. It encodes CASSLRTSNLMNTEAFF. The V and J genes are TRBV7-9 and TRBJ1-1; D gene ambiguous. In germline, CDR1 is SEHNR, CDR2 FQNEAQ (reference sequence). The CDR3 has 17 amino acids. Trimming removed 5 bases at V and 0 bases at J, with 19 bases between.

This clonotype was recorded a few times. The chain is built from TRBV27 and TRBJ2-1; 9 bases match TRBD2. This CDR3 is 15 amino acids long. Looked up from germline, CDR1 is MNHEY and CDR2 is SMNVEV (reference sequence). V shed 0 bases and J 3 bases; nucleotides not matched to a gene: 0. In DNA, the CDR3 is TGTGCCAGCAGTTTATCACTAGCGGGCTACAATGAGCAGTTCTTC. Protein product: CASSLSLAGYNEQFF.